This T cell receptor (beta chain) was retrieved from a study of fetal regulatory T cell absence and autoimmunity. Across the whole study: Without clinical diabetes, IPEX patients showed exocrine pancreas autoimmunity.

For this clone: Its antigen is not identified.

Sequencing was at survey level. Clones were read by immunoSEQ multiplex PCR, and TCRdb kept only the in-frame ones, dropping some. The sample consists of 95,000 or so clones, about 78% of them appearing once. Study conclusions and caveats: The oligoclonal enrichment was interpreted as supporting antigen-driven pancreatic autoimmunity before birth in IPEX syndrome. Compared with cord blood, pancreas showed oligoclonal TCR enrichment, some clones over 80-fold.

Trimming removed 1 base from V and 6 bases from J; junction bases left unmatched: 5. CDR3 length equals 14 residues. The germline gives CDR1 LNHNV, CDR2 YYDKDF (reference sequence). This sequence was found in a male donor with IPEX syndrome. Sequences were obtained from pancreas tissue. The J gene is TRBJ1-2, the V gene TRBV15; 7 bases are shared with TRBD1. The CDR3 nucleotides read TGTGCCACCAGCAGAGGCCCAGGGGGGGATGGCTACACCTTC. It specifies CATSRGPGGDGYTF. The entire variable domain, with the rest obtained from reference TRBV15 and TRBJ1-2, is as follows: DAMVIQNPRYQVTQFGKPVTLSCSQTLNHNVMYWYQQKSSQAPKLLFHYYDKDFNNEADTPDNFQSRRPNTSFCFLDIRSPGLGDTAMYLCATSRGPGGDGYTFGSGTRLTVV.